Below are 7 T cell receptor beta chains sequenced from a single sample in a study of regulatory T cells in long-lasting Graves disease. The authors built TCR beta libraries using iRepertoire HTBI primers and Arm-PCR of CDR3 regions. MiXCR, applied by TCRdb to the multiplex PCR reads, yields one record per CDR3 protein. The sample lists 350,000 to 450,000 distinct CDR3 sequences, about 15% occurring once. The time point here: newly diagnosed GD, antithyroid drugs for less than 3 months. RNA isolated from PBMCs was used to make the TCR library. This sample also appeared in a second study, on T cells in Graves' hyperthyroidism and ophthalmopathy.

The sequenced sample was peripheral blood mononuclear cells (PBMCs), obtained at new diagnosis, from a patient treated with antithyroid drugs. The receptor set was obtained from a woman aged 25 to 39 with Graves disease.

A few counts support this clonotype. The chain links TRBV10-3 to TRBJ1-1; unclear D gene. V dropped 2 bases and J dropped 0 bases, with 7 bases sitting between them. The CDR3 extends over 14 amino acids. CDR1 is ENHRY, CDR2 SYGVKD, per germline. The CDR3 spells CAISEGRLNTEAFF. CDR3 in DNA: TGTGCCATCAGTGAGGGGCGCCTGAACACTGAAGCTTTCTTT.

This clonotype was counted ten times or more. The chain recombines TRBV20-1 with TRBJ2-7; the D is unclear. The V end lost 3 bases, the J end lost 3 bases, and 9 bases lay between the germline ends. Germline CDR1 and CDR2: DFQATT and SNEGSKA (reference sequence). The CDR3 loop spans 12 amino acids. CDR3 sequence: CSASATDYEQYF. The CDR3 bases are TGCAGTGCTAGCGCCACGGACTACGAGCAGTACTTC.

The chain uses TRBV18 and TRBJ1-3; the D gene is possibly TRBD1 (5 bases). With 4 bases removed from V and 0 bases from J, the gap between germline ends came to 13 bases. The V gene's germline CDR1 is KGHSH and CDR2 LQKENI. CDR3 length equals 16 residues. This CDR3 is CASSRGGPNSGNTIYF. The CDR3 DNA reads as TGTGCCAGCTCACGTGGGGGTCCCAACTCTGGAAACACCATATATTTT.

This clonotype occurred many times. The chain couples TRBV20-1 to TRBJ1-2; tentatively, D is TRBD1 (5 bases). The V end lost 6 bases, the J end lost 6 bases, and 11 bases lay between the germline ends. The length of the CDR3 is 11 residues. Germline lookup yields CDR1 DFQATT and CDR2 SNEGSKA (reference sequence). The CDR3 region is CSALRGNGYTF. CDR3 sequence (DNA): TGCAGTGCCTTGAGGGGCAATGGCTACACCTTC.

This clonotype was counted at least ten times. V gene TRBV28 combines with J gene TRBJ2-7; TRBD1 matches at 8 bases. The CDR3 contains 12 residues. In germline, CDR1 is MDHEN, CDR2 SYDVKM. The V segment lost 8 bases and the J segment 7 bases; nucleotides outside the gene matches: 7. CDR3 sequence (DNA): TGTGCCAGCTACGACAGGGGAAGGGAGCAGTACTTC. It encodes CASYDRGREQYF.

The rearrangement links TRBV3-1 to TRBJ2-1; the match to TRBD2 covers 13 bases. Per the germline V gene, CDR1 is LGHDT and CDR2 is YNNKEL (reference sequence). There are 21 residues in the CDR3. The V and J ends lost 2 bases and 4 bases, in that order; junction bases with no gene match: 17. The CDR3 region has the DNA TGTGCCAGCAGCCAAAACCACTTAGGACTAGCGGGGGTCGGCGAATACAATGAGCAGTTCTTC. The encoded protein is CASSQNHLGLAGVGEYNEQFF.

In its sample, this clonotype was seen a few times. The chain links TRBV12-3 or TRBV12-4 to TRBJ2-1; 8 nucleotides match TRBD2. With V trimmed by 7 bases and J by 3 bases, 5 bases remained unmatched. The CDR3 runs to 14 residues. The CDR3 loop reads CASTSGGNYNEQFF. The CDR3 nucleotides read TGTGCCAGCACCTCGGGGGGGAACTACAATGAGCAGTTCTTC.